Listed below are T cell receptor beta chains from one sample, sequenced in a study of T cells in Graves' hyperthyroidism and ophthalmopathy. TCRdb reprocessed the multiplex PCR reads via MiXCR and lists one record per CDR3 protein. The sample lists some 350,000 distinct CDR3 sequences, roughly an eighth seen once, with 34% in the top ten. Specimen: blood. The receptor set was obtained from a woman between 35 and 50 years old with Graves' ophthalmopathy. The CDR3 runs from the conserved cysteine through the conserved F or W. A D gene is named only where the DNA matches it firmly. Part of the rows lack a size; the others show once, few, many or a class for expanded clones.

v_call	d_call	j_call	clone_size	cdr3_aa	cdr3_nt
TRBV11-2	TRBD1	TRBJ2-2	few	CASSLFTTGQGTGELFF	TGTGCCAGCAGCTTATTCACTACGGGACAGGGCACCGGGGAGCTGTTTTTT
TRBV4-1	TRBD1	TRBJ2-7	few	CASSQAGQGPYEQYF	TGCGCCAGCAGCCAAGCGGGACAGGGGCCCTACGAGCAGTACTTC
TRBV4-1	.	TRBJ1-3	.	CASSQEGWSGNTIYF	TGCGCCAGCAGCCAGGAGGGCTGGTCTGGAAACACCATATATTTT
TRBV15	.	TRBJ1-1	.	CATSREGAYTEAFF	TGTGCCACCAGCAGAGAAGGGGCATACACTGAAGCTTTCTTT
TRBV10-3	.	TRBJ2-7	few	CAISEEFYEQYF	TGTGCCATCAGTGAAGAATTCTACGAGCAGTACTTC
TRBV20-1	.	TRBJ2-3	many	CSAGLQGRSDTQYF	TGCAGTGCTGGGTTACAGGGTCGGTCAGATACGCAGTATTTT
TRBV19	.	TRBJ1-1	.	CASSIGLNWLTNENTEAFF	TGTGCCAGTAGTATAGGTTTGAATTGGTTGACCAATGAAAACACTGAAGCTTTCTTT
TRBV6-1	.	TRBJ1-1	many	CASSGGWNTEAFF	TGTGCCAGCAGTGGGGGGTGGAACACTGAAGCTTTCTTT
TRBV7-2	.	TRBJ2-7	few	CASTRQESSYEQYF	TGTGCCAGCACCAGACAGGAGAGCTCCTACGAGCAGTACTTC
TRBV11-3	TRBD2	TRBJ2-5	many	CASSLRLAGGEETQYF	TGTGCCAGCAGCTTACGACTAGCGGGGGGGGAAGAGACCCAGTACTTC
TRBV19	TRBD1	TRBJ1-2	many	CATRDRGLLNYGYTF	TGTGCCACGAGAGACAGGGGCCTACTTAACTATGGCTACACCTTC
TRBV27	.	TRBJ1-2	many	CASSFGRGYGYTF	TGTGCCAGCAGTTTTGGCAGGGGTTATGGCTACACCTTC
TRBV5-1	TRBD1	TRBJ1-1	many	CASSYTGGSKTEAFF	TGCGCCAGCAGCTACACAGGGGGCTCAAAAACTGAAGCTTTCTTT
TRBV12-3/TRBV12-4	TRBD2	TRBJ2-1	many	CASSLTSRYNEQFF	TGTGCCAGCAGTTTGACTAGCAGATACAATGAGCAGTTCTTC
TRBV7-9	TRBD1	TRBJ2-1	many	CASSYGTGRNHEQFF	TGTGCCAGCAGCTACGGGACAGGGAGGAACCATGAGCAGTTCTTC
TRBV2	TRBD1	TRBJ1-6	many	CASSKQGWNSPLHF	TGTGCCAGCAGTAAACAGGGGTGGAATTCACCCCTCCACTTT
TRBV6-8	TRBD2	TRBJ2-7	.	CASSILAEPF	TGTGCCAGCAGTATTCTAGCGGAGCCCTTC
TRBV2	.	TRBJ1-2	.	CATDSNYGYTF	TGTGCCACCGACTCTAACTATGGCTACACCTTC
TRBV11-3	.	TRBJ2-2	few	CASSPGEGDTGELFF	TGTGCCAGCAGCCCCGGGGAGGGGGACACCGGGGAGCTGTTTTTT
TRBV28	TRBD2	TRBJ2-5	few	CASSFPGGVETQYF	TGTGCCAGCAGTTTTCCGGGAGGAGTAGAGACCCAGTACTTC
TRBV7-9	.	TRBJ2-6	.	CASSLAVGSGANVLTF	TGTGCCAGCAGCTTAGCGGTGGGGAGTGGGGCCAACGTCCTGACTTTC
TRBV14	.	TRBJ2-7	few	CASSHDRSYEQYF	TGTGCCAGCAGCCACGACAGGTCCTACGAGCAGTACTTC
TRBV14	TRBD2	TRBJ2-2	few	CASSQRHPAGGSTGELFF	TGTGCCAGCAGCCAACGGCACCCAGCGGGAGGGAGTACCGGGGAGCTGTTTTTT
TRBV20-1	TRBD2	TRBJ2-1	.	CSARAGTSSNNEQFF	TGCAGTGCTAGAGCCGGGACTAGCAGCAACAATGAGCAGTTCTTC
TRBV27	.	TRBJ2-3	many	CASSFRWEKGFADTQYF	TGTGCCAGCAGTTTCAGATGGGAAAAGGGGTTCGCAGATACGCAGTATTTT
TRBV18	.	TRBJ2-7	many	CASTERGGVNEQYF	TGTGCCAGCACGGAAAGGGGGGGCGTCAACGAGCAGTACTTC
TRBV12-3/TRBV12-4	TRBD1	TRBJ1-1	many	CASSQDREGGTEAFF	TGTGCCAGCAGTCAAGACAGGGAAGGAGGGACTGAAGCTTTCTTT
TRBV28	TRBD1	TRBJ1-2	many	CASSLSETGNYGYTF	TGTGCCAGCAGTCTCTCCGAGACAGGGAACTATGGCTACACCTTC
TRBV12-3/TRBV12-4	.	TRBJ1-2	.	CASSEGGTTRYGYTF	TGTGCCAGCTCCGAGGGGGGGACCACCCGCTATGGCTACACCTTC
TRBV20-1	TRBD2	TRBJ2-3	few	CSARDRLAVTDTQYF	TGCAGTGCTAGAGATCGGCTAGCGGTGACAGATACGCAGTATTTT
TRBV9	TRBD2	TRBJ2-1	.	CASSVDSGNSYNEQFF	TGTGCCAGCAGCGTGGATAGCGGGAATTCCTACAATGAGCAGTTCTTC
TRBV28	.	TRBJ2-7	few	CASSSRDSSEQYF	TGTGCCAGCAGTTCGCGTGACAGTTCCGAGCAGTACTTC
TRBV5-6	TRBD2	TRBJ2-7	many	CASKLAGAPYEQYF	TGTGCCAGCAAACTAGCGGGGGCTCCCTACGAGCAGTACTTC
TRBV6-1	TRBD1	TRBJ2-7	.	CASRMGQYEQYF	TGTGCCAGCAGGATGGGACAGTACGAGCAGTACTTC
TRBV2	.	TRBJ1-4	many	CASSEVEEEKLFF	TGTGCCAGCAGTGAGGTAGAAGAAGAAAAACTGTTTTTT
TRBV12-3/TRBV12-4	TRBD1	TRBJ1-3	few	CATRTGGTGNTIYF	TGTGCCACTCGGACAGGGGGCACAGGAAACACCATATATTTT
TRBV15	.	TRBJ1-6	many	CATSREGDSPLHF	TGTGCCACCAGCAGAGAGGGGGATTCACCCCTCCACTTT
TRBV7-2	.	TRBJ1-2	many	CASSSSRGYSYGYTF	TGTGCCAGCAGCTCAAGCCGGGGGTACAGCTATGGCTACACCTTC
TRBV11-3	TRBD2	TRBJ2-3	few	CASSFGTSGSRTDTQYF	TGTGCCAGCAGCTTCGGGACTAGCGGGTCTCGCACAGATACGCAGTATTTT
TRBV2	TRBD2	TRBJ2-3	many	CASIWEGGTDTQYF	TGTGCCAGCATTTGGGAGGGAGGCACAGATACGCAGTATTTT
TRBV6-1	TRBD1	TRBJ2-3	.	CASSTGQASDTQYF	TGTGCCAGCAGCACGGGACAGGCCTCAGATACGCAGTATTTT
TRBV5-1	TRBD1	TRBJ2-3	.	CASSLEGQSTDTQYF	TGCGCCAGCAGCTTAGAGGGACAGAGCACAGATACGCAGTATTTT
TRBV4-1	TRBD2	TRBJ2-7	few	CASSPDSGRHYEQYF	TGCGCCAGCAGCCCAGATAGCGGGAGACACTACGAGCAGTACTTC
TRBV20-1	.	TRBJ2-5	many	CSARPRRQETQYF	TGCAGTGCCAGGCCTCGGAGACAAGAGACCCAGTACTTC
TRBV7-8	.	TRBJ2-1	few	CASSLVPRGWNEQFF	TGTGCCAGCAGCTTAGTGCCCCGGGGGTGGAATGAGCAGTTCTTC
TRBV19	.	TRBJ2-3	many	CASKGARVITDTQYF	TGTGCCAGTAAAGGAGCGCGGGTGATCACAGATACGCAGTATTTT
TRBV19	.	TRBJ1-5	.	CASSIKGSGTQYRNQPQHF	TGTGCCAGTAGTATAAAGGGATCCGGGACACAATACCGCAATCAGCCCCAGCATTTT
TRBV28	TRBD1	TRBJ1-1	.	CASSLSGTGRGEAFF	TGTGCCAGCAGTTTATCAGGGACAGGGAGGGGTGAAGCTTTCTTT
TRBV6-1	TRBD1	TRBJ1-1	many	CASSLYDGQGMGTEAFF	TGTGCCAGCAGTTTATACGACGGACAGGGTATGGGGACTGAAGCTTTCTTT
TRBV24-1	TRBD2	TRBJ2-1	many	CATSDPSGGAYNEQFF	TGTGCCACCAGTGATCCTAGCGGGGGGGCCTACAATGAGCAGTTCTTC